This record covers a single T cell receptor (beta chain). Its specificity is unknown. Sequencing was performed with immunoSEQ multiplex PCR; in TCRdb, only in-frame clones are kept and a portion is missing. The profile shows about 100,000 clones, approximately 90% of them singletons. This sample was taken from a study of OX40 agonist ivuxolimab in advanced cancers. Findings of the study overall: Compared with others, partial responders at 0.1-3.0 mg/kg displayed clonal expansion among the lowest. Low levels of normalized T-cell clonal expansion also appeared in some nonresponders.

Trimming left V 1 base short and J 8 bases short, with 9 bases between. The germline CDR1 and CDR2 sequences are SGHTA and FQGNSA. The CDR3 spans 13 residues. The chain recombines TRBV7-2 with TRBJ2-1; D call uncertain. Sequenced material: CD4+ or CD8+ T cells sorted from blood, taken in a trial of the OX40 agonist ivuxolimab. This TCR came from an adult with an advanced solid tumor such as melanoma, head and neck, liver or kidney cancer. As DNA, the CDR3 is TGTGCCAGCAGCTTAGTCTTCTCGGATGAGCAGTTCTTC. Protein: CASSLVFSDEQFF.